This entry features one T cell receptor beta chain sequence. Its antigen is not identified. This sample is part of a study of OX40 agonist ivuxolimab in advanced cancers. Study-wide results and limits: In general, CD8+ T cells held more expanded clones than CD4+ did, on average.

This CDR3 has 15 residues. The germline V gene encodes CDR1 SGHRS and CDR2 YFSETQ. V was cut by 7 bases and J by 4 bases, with 17 bases left in between. Clones were sequenced by immunoSEQ multiplex PCR, and TCRdb holds only the in-frame ones, with some missing. This table holds over 45,000 clones, 88% found once. The sequence came from an adult with an advanced solid tumor such as melanoma, head and neck, liver or kidney cancer. Sequencing was performed on CD4+ or CD8+ T cells sorted from blood, taken in a trial of the OX40 agonist ivuxolimab. V and J are TRBV5-1 and TRBJ2-2; tentative D call: TRBD2 (6 bases). CDR3 residues: CASGEAVGSTGELFF. The CDR3 DNA sequence: TGCGCCAGCGGGGAGGCTGTGGGGAGCACCGGGGAGCTGTTTTTT.